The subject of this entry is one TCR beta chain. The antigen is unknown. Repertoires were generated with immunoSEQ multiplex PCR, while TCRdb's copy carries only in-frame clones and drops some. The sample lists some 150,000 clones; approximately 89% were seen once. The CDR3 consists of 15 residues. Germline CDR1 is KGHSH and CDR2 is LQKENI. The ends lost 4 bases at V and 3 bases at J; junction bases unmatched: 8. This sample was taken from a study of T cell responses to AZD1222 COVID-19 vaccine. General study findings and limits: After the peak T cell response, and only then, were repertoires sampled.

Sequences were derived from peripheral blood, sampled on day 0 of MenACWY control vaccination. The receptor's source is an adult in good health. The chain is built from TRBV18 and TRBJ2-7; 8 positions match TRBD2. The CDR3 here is CASSRRGEPHYEQYF. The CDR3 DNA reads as TGTGCCAGCTCACGGCGGGGGGAACCCCACTACGAGCAGTACTTC.